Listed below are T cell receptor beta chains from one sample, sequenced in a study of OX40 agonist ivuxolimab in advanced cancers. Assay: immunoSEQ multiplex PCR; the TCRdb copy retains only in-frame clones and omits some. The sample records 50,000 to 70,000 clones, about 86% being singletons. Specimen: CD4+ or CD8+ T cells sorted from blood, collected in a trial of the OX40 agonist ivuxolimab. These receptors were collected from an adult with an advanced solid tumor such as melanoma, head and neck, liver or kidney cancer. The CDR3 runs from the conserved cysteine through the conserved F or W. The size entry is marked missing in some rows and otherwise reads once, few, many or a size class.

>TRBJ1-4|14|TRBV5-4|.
CASSLKGANEKLFF
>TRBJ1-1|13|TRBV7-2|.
CASSLQGASEAFF
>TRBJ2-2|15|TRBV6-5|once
CASRAGTSLTGELFF
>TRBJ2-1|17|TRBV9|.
CASSVGTSGRGYNEQFF
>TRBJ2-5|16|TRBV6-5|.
CASSSMTSGEQETQYF
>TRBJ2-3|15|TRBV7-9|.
CASRAGTGETDTQYF
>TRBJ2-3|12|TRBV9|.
CASSVVADTQYF
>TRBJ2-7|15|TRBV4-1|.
CASSQEIAVSYEQYF
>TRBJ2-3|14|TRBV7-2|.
CASSFTLAGDTQYF
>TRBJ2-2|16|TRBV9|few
CASSVGLAANTGELFF
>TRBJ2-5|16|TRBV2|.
CASSVDSGGAGETQYF
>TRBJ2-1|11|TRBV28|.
CASSGLAGVFF
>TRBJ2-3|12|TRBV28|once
CASSYGRDTQYF
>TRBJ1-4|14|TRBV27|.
CATSRGAANEKLFF
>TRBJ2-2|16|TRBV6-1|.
CASSEVGSLPTGELFF
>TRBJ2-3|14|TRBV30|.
CAWALSSGEDTQYF
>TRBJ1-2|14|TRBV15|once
CATSRARDSYGYTF
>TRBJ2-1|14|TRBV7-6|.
CASSAQGYYNEQFF
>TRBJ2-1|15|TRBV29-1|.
CSAPAPGLSYNEQFF
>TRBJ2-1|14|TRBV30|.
CAWTRGGIYNEQFF
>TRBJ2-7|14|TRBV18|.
CASSPGTASFEQYF
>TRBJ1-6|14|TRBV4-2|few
CASSQVDSNSPLHF
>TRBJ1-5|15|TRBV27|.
CASSPQEALTQPQHF
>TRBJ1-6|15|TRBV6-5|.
CASSPGVRHNSPLHF
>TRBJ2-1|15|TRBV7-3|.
CASSLTSGRAHEQFF
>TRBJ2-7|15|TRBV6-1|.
CASSVPRANSYEQYF
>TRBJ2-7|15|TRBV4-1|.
CASSQVETGAYEQYF
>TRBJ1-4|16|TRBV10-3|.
CAISEGQGETNEKLFF
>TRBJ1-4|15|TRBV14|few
CASSQDRGKGEKLFF
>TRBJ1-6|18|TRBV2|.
CASSEGDRGVTYNSPLHF
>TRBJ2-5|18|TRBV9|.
CASSVGSLASGRGETQYF
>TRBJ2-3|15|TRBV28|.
CASSPRVGGTDTQYF
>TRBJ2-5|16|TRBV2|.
CASSEAQVGAGKTQYF
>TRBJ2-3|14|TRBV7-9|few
CASSTGQGIDTQYF
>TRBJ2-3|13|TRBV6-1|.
CATPGLDTDTQYF
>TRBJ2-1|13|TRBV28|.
CASRETSYNEQFF
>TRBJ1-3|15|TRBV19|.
CASSHEGTAGNTIYF
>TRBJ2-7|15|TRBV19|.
CASRVAASGIYEQYF
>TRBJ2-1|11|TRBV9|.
CASSRLDEQFF
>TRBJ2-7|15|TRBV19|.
CASSISRGGAYEQYF
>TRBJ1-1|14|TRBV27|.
CASSLAIMNTEAFF